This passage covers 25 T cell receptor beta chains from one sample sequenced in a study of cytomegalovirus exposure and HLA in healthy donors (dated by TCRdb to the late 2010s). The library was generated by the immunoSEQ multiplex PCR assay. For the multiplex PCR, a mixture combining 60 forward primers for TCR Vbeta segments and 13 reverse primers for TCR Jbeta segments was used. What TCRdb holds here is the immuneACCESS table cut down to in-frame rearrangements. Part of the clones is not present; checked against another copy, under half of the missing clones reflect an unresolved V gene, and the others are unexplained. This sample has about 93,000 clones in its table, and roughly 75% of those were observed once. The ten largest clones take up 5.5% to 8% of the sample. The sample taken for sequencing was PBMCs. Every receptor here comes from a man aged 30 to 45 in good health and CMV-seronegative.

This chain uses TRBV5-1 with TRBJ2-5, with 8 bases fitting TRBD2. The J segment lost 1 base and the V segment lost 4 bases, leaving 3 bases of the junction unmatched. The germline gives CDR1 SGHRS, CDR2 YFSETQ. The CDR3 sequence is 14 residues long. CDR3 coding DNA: TGCGCCAGCAGCCGTAGCGGGACCCAAGAGACCCAGTACTTC. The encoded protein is CASSRSGTQETQYF. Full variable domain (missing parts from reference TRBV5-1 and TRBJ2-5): KAGVTQTPRYLIKTRGQQVTLSCSPISGHRSVSWYQQTPGQGLQFLFEYFSETQRNKGNFPGRFSGRQFSNSRSEMNVSTLELGDSALYLCASSRSGTQETQYFGPGTRLLVL.

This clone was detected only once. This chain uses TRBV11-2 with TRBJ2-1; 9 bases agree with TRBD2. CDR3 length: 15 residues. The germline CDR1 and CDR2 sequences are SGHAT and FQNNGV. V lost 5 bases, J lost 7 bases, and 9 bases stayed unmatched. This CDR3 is CASSPAGGLANEQFF. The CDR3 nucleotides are TGTGCCAGCAGCCCCGCGGGGGGACTAGCAAATGAGCAGTTCTTC.

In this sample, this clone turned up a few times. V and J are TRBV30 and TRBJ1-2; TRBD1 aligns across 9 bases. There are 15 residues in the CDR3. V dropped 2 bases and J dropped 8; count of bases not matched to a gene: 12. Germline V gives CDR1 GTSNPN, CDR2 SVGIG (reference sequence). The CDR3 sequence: CAWSTGTGRVRGYTF. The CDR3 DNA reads TGTGCCTGGAGTACCGGGACAGGGAGGGTGAGAGGCTACACCTTC.

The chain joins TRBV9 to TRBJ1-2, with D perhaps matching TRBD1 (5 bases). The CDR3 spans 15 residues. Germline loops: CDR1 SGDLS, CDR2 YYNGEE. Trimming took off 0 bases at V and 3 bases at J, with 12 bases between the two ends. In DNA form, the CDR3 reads TGTGCCAGCAGCGTAGGTGGGGAGGGGTACTATGGCTACACCTTC. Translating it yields CASSVGGEGYYGYTF.

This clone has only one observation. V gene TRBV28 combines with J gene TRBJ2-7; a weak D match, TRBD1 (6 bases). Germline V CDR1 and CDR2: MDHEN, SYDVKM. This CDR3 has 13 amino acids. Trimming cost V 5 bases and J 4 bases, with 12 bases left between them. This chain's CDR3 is CASSRNRAYEQYF. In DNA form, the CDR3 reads TGTGCCAGCAGTCGGAACAGGGCGTACGAGCAGTACTTC. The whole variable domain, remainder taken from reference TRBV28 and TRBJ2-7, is DVKVTQSSRYLVKRTGEKVFLECVQDMDHENMFWYRQDPGLGLRLIYFSYDVKMKEKGDIPEGYSVSREKKERFSLILESASTNQTSMYLCASSRNRAYEQYFGPGTRLTVT.

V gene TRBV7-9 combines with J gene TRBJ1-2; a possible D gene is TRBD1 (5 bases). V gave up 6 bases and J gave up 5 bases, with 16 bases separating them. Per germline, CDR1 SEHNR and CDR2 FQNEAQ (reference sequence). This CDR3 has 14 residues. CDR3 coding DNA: TGTGCCAGCAGTCGGTGGGGGGGAGGGTATGGCTACACCTTC. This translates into CASSRWGGGYGYTF.

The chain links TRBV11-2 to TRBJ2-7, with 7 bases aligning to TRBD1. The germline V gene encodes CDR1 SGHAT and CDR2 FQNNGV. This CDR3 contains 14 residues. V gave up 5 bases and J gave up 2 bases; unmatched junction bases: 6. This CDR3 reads CASSGRDSPYEQYF. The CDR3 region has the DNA TGTGCCAGCAGCGGCCGGGACAGCCCCTACGAGCAGTACTTC.

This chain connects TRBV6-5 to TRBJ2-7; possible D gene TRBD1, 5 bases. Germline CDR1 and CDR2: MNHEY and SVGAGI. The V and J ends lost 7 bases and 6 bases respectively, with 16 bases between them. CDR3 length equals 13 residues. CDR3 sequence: CASIGPRATEQYF. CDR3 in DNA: TGTGCCAGCATAGGCCCCAGGGCCACCGAGCAGTACTTC.

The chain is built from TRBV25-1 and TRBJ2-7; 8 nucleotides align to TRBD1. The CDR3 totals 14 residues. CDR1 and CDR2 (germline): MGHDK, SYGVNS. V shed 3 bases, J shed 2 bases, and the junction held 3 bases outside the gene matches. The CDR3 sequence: CASSDQDRAYEQYF. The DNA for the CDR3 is TGTGCCAGCAGTGACCAGGACAGGGCCTACGAGCAGTACTTC.

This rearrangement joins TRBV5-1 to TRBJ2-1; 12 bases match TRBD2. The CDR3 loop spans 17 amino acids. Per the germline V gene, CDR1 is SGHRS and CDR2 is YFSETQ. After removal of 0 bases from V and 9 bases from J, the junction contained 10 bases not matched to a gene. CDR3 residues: CASSLVGTSGWGREQFF. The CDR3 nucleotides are TGCGCCAGCAGCTTGGTGGGGACTAGCGGGTGGGGACGTGAGCAGTTCTTC. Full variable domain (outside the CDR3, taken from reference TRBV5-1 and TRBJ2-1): KAGVTQTPRYLIKTRGQQVTLSCSPISGHRSVSWYQQTPGQGLQFLFEYFSETQRNKGNFPGRFSGRQFSNSRSEMNVSTLELGDSALYLCASSLVGTSGWGREQFFGPGTRLTVL.

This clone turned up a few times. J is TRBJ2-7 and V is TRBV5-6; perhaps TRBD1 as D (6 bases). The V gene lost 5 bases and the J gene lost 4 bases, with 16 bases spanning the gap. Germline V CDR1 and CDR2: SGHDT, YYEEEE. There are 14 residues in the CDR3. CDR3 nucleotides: TGTGCCAGCAGAATAGGACAGCAACGATACGAGCAGTACTTC. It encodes CASRIGQQRYEQYF.

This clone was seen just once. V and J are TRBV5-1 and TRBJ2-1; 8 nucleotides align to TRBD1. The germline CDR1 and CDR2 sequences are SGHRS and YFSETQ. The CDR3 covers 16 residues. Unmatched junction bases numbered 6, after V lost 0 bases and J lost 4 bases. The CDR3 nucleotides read TGCGCCAGCAGCTTGGAACAGGGGGTTTCATACAATGAGCAGTTCTTC. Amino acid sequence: CASSLEQGVSYNEQFF.

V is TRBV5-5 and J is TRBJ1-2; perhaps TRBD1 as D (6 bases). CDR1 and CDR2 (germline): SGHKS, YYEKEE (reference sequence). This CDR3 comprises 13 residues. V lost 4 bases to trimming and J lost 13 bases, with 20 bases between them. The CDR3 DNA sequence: TGTGCCAGCAGCCCTCAACTTAGGACAGCCCTCACCTTC. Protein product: CASSPQLRTALTF. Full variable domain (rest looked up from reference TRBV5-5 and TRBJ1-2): DAGVTQSPTHLIKTRGQQVTLRCSPISGHKSVSWYQQVLGQGPQFIFQYYEKEERGRGNFPDRFSARQFPNYSSELNVNALLLGDSALYLCASSPQLRTALTFGSGTRLTVV.

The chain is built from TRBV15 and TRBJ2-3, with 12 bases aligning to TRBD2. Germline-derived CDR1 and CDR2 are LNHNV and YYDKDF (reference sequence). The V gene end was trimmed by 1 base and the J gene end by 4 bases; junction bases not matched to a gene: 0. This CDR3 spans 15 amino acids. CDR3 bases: TGTGCCACCAGCAGAGCTAGCGGGGGGGCAGATACGCAGTATTTT. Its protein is CATSRASGGADTQYF.

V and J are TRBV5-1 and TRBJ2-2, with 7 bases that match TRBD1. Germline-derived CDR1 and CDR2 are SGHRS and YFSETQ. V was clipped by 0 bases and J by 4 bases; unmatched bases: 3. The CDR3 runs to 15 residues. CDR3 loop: CASSLGSGGTGELFF. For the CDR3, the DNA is TGCGCCAGCAGCTTGGGATCAGGGGGCACCGGGGAGCTGTTTTTT. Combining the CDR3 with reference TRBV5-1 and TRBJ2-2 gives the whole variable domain KAGVTQTPRYLIKTRGQQVTLSCSPISGHRSVSWYQQTPGQGLQFLFEYFSETQRNKGNFPGRFSGRQFSNSRSEMNVSTLELGDSALYLCASSLGSGGTGELFFGEGSRLTVL.

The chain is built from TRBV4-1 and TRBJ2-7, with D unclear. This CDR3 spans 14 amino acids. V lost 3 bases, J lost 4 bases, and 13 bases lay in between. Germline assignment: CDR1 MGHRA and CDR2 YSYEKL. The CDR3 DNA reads TGCGCCAGCAGCCAGCTTTCTATGCGGTACGAGCAGTACTTC. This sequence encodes CASSQLSMRYEQYF.

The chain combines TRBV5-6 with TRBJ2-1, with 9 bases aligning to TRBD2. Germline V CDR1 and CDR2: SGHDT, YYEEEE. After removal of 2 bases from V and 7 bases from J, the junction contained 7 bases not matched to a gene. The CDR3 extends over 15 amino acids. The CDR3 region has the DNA TGTGCCAGCAGCTTTACGGGACTAGCTCTGAATGAGCAGTTCTTC. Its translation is CASSFTGLALNEQFF. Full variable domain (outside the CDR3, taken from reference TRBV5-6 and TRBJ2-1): DAGVTQSPTHLIKTRGQQVTLRCSPKSGHDTVSWYQQALGQGPQFIFQYYEEEERQRGNFPDRFSGHQFPNYSSELNVNALLLGDSALYLCASSFTGLALNEQFFGPGTRLTVL.

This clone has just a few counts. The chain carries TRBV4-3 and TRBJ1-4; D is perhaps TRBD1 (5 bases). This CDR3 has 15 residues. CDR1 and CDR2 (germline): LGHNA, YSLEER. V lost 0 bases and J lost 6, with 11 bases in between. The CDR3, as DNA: TGCGCCAGCAGCCAAGATGGCAGGGCCCATGAAAAACTGTTTTTT. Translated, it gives CASSQDGRAHEKLFF.

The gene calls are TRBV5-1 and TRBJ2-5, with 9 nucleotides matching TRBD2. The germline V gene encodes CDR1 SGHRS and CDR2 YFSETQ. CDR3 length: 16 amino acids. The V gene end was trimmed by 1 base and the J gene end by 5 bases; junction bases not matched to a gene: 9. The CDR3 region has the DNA TGCGCCAGCAGCTTGACTTCTGCGGGAGGGGGGGAGACCCAGTACTTC. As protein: CASSLTSAGGGETQYF.

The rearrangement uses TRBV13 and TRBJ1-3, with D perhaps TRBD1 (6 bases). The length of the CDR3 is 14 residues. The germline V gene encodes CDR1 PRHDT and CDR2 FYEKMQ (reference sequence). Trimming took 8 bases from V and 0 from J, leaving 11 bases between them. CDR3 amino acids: CASQQGSSGNTIYF. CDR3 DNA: TGTGCCAGCCAGCAGGGGAGCTCTGGAAACACCATATATTTT.

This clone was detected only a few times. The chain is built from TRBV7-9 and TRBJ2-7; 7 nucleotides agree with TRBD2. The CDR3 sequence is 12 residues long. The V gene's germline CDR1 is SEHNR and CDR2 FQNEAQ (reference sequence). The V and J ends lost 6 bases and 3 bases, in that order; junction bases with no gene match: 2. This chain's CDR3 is CASRGGIYEQYF. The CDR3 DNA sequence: TGTGCCAGCAGGGGGGGGATCTACGAGCAGTACTTC. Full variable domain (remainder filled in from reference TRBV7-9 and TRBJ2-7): DTGVSQNPRHKITKRGQNVTFRCDPISEHNRLYWYRQTLGQGPEFLTYFQNEAQLEKSRLLSDRFSAERPKGSFSTLEIQRTEQGDSAMYLCASRGGIYEQYFGPGTRLTVT.

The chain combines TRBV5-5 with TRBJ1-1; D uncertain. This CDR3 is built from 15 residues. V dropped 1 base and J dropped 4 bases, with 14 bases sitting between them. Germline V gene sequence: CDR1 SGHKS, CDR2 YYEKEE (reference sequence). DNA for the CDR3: TGTGCCAGCAGCTTGAGGATCTGGTCGGGCACTGAAGCTTTCTTT. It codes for CASSLRIWSGTEAFF. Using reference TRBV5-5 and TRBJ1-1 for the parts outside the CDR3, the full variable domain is DAGVTQSPTHLIKTRGQQVTLRCSPISGHKSVSWYQQVLGQGPQFIFQYYEKEERGRGNFPDRFSARQFPNYSSELNVNALLLGDSALYLCASSLRIWSGTEAFFGQGTRLTVV.

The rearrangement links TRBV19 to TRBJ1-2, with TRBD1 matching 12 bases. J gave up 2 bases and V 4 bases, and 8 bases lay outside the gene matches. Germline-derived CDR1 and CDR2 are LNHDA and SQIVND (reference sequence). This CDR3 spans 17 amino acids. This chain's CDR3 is CASSSPGTGGSNYGYTF. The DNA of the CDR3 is TGTGCCAGTAGTAGTCCCGGGACAGGGGGCAGCAACTATGGCTACACCTTC.

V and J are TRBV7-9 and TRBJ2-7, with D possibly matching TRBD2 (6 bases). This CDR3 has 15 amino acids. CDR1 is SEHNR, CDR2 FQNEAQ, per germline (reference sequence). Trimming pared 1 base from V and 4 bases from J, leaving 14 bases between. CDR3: CASSLGRVGSYEQYF. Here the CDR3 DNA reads TGTGCCAGCAGCTTAGGGAGGGTCGGGAGTTACGAGCAGTACTTC.

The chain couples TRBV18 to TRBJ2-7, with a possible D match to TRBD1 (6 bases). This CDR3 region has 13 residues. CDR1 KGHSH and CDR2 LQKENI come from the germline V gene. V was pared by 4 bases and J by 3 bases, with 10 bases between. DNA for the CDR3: TGTGCCAGCTCACTCCCGGACAGCTACGAGCAGTACTTC. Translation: CASSLPDSYEQYF.